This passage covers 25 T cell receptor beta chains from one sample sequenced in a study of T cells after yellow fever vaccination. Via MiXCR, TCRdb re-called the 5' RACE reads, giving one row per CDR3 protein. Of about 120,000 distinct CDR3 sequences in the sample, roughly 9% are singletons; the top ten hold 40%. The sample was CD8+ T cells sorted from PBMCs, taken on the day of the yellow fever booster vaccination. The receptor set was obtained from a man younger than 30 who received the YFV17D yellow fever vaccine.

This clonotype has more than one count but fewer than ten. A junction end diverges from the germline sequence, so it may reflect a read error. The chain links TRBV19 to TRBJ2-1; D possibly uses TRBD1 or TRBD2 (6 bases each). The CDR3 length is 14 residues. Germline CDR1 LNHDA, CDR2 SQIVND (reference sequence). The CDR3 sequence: CASRIGGSSREQFF. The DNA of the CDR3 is TGTGCCAGTAGGATAGGGGGGTCCTCAAGGGAGCAGTTCTTC. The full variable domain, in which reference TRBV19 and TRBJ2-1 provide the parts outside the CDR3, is DGGITQSPKYLFRKEGQNVTLSCEQNLNHDAMYWYRQDPGQGLRLIYYSQIVNDFQKGDIAEGYSVSREKKESFPLTVTSAQKNPTAFYLCASRIGGSSREQFFGPGTRLTVL.

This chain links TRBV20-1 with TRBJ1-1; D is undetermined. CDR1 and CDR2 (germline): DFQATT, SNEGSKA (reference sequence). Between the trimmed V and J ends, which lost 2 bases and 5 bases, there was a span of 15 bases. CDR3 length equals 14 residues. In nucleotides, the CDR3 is TGCAGTGCTAGATGGGCCAGATCTAGGACTGAAGCTTTCTTT. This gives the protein CSARWARSRTEAFF.

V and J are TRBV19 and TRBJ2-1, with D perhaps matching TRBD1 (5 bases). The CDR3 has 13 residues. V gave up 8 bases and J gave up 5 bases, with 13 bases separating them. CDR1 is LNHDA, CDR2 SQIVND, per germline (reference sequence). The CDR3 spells CASGVGRDNEQFF. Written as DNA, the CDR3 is TGTGCCAGTGGGGTGGGGCGAGACAATGAGCAGTTCTTC.

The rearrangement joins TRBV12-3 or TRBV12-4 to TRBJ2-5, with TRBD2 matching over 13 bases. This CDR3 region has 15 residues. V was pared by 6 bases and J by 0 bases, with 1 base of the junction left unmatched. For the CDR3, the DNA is TGTGCCAGCAGCGGGACTAGCGGGGACCAAGAGACCCAGTACTTC. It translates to CASSGTSGDQETQYF.

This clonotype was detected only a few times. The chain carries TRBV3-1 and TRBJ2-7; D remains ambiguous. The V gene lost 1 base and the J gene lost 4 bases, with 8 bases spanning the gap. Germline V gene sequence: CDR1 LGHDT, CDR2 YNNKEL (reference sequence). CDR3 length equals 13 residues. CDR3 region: CASSQGIYYEQYV. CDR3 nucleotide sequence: TGTGCCAGCAGCCAAGGGATTTATTACGAGCAGTACGTC.

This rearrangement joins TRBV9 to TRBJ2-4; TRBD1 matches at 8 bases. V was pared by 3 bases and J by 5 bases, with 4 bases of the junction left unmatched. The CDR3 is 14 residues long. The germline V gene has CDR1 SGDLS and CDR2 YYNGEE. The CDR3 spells CASSGPDRENIQYF. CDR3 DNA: TGTGCCAGCAGCGGACCGGACAGGGAAAACATTCAGTACTTC.

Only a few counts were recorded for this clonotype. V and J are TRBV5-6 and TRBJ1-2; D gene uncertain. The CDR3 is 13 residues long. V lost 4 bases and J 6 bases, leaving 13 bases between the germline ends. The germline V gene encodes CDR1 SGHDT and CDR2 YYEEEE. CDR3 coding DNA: TGTGCCAGCAGCAACTACCGGGCTCATGGCTACACCTTC. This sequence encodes CASSNYRAHGYTF.

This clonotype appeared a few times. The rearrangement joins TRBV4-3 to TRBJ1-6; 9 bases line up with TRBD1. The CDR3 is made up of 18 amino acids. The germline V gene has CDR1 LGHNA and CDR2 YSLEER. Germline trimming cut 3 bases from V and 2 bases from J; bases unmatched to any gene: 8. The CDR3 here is CASSQGGQGFAYNSPLHF. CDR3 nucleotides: TGCGCCAGCAGCCAGGGGGGACAGGGTTTCGCCTATAATTCACCCCTCCACTTT.

This chain's CDR3 is CASSQDIPPYNEQFF. In nucleotides, the CDR3 is TGTGCCAGCAGCCAAGACATCCCCCCCTACAATGAGCAGTTCTTC. The chain combines TRBV4-2 with TRBJ2-1; D remains ambiguous. Trimming removed 0 bases at V and 2 bases at J, with 8 bases between. The CDR3 is made up of 15 amino acids. Looked up from germline, CDR1 is LGHNA and CDR2 is YNFKEQ.

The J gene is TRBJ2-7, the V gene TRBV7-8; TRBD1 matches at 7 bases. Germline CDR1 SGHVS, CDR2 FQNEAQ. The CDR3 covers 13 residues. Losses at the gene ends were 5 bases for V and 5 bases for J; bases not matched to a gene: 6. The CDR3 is CASSVRQGHEQYV. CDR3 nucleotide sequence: TGTGCCAGCAGCGTACGACAGGGCCACGAGCAGTACGTC.

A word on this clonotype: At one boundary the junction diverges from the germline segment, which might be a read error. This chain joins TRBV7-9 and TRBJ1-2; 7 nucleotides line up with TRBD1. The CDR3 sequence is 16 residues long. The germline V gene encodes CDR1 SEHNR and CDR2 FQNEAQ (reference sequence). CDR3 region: CASSASRGRGNSGYTF. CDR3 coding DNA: TGTGCCAGCAGTGCGAGCAGGGGGAGGGGCAACTCTGGCTACACCTTC.

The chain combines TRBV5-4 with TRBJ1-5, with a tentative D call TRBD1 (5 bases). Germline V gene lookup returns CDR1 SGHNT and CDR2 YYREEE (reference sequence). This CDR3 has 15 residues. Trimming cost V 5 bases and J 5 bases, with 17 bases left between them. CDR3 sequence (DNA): TGTGCCAGCAGTTTAGAAGGACGGACACATCAGCCCCAGCATTTT. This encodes CASSLEGRTHQPQHF.

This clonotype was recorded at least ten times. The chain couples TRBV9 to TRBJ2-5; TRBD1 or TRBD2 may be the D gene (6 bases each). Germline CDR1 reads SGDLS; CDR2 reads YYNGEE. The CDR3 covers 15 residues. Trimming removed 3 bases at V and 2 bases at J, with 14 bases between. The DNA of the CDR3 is TGTGCCAGCAGCGAACGTCCGGGGGCACAAGAGACCCAGTACTTC. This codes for CASSERPGAQETQYF. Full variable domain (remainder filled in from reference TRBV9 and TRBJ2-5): DSGVTQTPKHLITATGQRVTLRCSPRSGDLSVYWYQQSLDQGLQFLIQYYNGEERAKGNILERFSAQQFPDLHSELNLSSLELGDSALYFCASSERPGAQETQYFGPGTRLLVL.

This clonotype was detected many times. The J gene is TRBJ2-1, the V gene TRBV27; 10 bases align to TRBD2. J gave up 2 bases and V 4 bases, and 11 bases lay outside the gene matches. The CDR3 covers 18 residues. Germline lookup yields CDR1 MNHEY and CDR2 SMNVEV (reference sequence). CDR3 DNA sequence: TGTGCCAGCAGTTCATTCTTCAGCGGGGGGGCTCCCTACAATGAGCAGTTCTTC. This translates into CASSSFFSGGAPYNEQFF.

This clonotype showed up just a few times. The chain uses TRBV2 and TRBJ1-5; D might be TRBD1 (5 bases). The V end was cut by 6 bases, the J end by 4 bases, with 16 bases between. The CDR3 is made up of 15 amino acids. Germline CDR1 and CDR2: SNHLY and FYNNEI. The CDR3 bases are TGTGCCAGCAGAGCCGGGGGACGTCGGAATCAGCCCCAGCATTTT. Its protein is CASRAGGRRNQPQHF.

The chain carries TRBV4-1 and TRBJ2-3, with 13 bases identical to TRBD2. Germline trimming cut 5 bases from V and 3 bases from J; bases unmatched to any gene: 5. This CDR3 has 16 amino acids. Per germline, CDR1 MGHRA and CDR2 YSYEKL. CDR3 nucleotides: TGCGCCAGCAGCGACGGGACTAGCGGGGTGACAGATACGCAGTATTTT. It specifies CASSDGTSGVTDTQYF.

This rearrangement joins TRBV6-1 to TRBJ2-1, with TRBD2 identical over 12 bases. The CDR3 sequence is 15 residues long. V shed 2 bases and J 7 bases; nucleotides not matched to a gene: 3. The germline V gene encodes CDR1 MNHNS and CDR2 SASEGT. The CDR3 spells CASSEKTSGGNEQFF. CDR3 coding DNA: TGTGCCAGCAGTGAAAAGACTAGCGGGGGAAATGAGCAGTTCTTC.

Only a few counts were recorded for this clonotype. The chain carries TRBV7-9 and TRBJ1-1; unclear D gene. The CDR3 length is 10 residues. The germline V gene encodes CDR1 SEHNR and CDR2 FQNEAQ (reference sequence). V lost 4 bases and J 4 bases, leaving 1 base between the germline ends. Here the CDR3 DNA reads TGTGCCAGCAGCTCCACTGAAGCTTTCTTT. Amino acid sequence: CASSSTEAFF.

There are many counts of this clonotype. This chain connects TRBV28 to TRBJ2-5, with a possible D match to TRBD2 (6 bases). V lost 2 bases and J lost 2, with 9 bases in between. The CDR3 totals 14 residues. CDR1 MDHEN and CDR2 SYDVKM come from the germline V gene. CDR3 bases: TGTGCCAGCAGTTTACTAGCGAATCAAGAGACCCAGTACTTC. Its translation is CASSLLANQETQYF.

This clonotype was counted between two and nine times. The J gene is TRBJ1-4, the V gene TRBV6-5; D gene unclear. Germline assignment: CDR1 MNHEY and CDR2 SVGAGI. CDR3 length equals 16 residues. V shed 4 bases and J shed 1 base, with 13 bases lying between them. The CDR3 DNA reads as TGTGCCAGCAGTTTGGGCGTTCTGATAACTAATGAAAAACTGTTTTTT. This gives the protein CASSLGVLITNEKLFF.

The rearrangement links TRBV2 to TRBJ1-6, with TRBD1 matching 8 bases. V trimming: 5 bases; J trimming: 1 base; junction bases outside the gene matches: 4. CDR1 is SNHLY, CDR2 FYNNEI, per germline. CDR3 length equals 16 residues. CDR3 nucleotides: TGTGCCAGCAGTCGAACAGGGGGTTCCTATAATTCACCCCTCCACTTT. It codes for CASSRTGGSYNSPLHF. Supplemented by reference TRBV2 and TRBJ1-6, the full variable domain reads EPEVTQTPSHQVTQMGQEVILRCVPISNHLYFYWYRQILGQKVEFLVSFYNNEISEKSEIFDDQFSVERPDGSNFTLKIRSTKLEDSAMYFCASSRTGGSYNSPLHFGNGTRLTVT.

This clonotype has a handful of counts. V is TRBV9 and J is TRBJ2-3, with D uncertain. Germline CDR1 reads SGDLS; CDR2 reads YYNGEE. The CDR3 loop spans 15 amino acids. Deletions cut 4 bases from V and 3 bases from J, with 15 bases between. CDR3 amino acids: CASSSRLILTDTQYF. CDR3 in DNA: TGTGCCAGCAGCTCCCGACTTATCTTGACAGATACGCAGTATTTT.

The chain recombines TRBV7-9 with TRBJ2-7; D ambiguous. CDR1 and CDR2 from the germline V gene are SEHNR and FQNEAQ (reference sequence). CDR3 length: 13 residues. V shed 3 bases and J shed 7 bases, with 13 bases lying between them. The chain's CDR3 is CASSLSALGEQYF. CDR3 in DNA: TGTGCCAGCAGCTTGTCGGCTCTGGGAGAGCAGTACTTC.

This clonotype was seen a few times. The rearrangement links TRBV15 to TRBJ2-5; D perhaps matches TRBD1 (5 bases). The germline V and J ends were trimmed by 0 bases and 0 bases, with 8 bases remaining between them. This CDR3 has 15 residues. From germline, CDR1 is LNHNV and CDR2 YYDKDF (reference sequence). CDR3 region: CATSRDLDNQETQYF. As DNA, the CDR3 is TGTGCCACCAGCAGAGATCTGGACAACCAAGAGACCCAGTACTTC. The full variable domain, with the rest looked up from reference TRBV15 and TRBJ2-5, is DAMVIQNPRYQVTQFGKPVTLSCSQTLNHNVMYWYQQKSSQAPKLLFHYYDKDFNNEADTPDNFQSRRPNTSFCFLDIRSPGLGDTAMYLCATSRDLDNQETQYFGPGTRLLVL.

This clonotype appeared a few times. The CDR3 spells CASSLSGGAIDEQFF. The DNA for the CDR3 is TGTGCCAGCAGCCTTAGCGGGGGGGCCATCGATGAGCAGTTCTTC. The rearrangement links TRBV6-5 to TRBJ2-1; the match to TRBD2 covers 11 bases. Germline CDR1 is MNHEY and CDR2 is SVGAGI. The CDR3 loop spans 15 amino acids. V lost 6 bases to trimming and J lost 8 bases; unmatched junction nucleotides: 9.